This T cell receptor (beta chain) was captured by sequencing in a study of shared clonotypes between healthy human individuals. Study background: Each donor's CD4 naive and CD4 memory cells filled three plates apiece, CD8 naive two, and CD8 memory one.

In replicate PCRs of sorted subsets, 150 to 200 ng DNA, some 28,000 T cell genomes, was used. Sequencing was performed with immunoSEQ multiplex PCR; in TCRdb, only in-frame clones are kept and a portion is missing. The sample has a few hundred thousand clones, around 97% seen once. Each donor was a Caucasian adult residing in Nashville, Tennessee. CD4+ cells underwent separation, giving CD45RA+ naive and CD45RA-negative memory subsets. Germline V lookup: CDR1 ENHRY, CDR2 SYGVKD. J lost 2 bases, V lost 4 bases, and 5 bases had no gene match. This CDR3 contains 15 residues. J is TRBJ2-7 and V is TRBV10-3; 10 nucleotides line up with TRBD1. Material for sequencing was naive CD4+ T cells sorted from blood. This sample's subset: CD45RA+ positively selected. This clonotype was obtained from a woman aged 25 to 39 in good health. The CDR3 region is CAISASGTGAYEQYF. The CDR3 bases are TGTGCCATCAGTGCCTCCGGGACAGGGGCCTACGAGCAGTACTTC.